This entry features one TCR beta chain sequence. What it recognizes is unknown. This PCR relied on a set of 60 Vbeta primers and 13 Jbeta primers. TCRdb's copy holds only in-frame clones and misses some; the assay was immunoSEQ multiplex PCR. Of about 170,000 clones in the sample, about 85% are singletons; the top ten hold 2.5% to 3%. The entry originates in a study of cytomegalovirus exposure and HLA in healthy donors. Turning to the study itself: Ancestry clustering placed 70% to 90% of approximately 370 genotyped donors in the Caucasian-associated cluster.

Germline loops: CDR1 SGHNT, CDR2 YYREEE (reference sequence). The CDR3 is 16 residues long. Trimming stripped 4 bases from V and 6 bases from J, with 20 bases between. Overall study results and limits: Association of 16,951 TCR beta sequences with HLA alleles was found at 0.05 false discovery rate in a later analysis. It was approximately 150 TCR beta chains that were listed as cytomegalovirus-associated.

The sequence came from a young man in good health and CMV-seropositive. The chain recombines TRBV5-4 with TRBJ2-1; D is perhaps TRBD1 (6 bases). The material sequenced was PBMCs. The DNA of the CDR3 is TGTGCCAGCAGCCCCTACCCAGGGGATGTGTCCAATGAGCAGTTCTTC. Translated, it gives CASSPYPGDVSNEQFF.